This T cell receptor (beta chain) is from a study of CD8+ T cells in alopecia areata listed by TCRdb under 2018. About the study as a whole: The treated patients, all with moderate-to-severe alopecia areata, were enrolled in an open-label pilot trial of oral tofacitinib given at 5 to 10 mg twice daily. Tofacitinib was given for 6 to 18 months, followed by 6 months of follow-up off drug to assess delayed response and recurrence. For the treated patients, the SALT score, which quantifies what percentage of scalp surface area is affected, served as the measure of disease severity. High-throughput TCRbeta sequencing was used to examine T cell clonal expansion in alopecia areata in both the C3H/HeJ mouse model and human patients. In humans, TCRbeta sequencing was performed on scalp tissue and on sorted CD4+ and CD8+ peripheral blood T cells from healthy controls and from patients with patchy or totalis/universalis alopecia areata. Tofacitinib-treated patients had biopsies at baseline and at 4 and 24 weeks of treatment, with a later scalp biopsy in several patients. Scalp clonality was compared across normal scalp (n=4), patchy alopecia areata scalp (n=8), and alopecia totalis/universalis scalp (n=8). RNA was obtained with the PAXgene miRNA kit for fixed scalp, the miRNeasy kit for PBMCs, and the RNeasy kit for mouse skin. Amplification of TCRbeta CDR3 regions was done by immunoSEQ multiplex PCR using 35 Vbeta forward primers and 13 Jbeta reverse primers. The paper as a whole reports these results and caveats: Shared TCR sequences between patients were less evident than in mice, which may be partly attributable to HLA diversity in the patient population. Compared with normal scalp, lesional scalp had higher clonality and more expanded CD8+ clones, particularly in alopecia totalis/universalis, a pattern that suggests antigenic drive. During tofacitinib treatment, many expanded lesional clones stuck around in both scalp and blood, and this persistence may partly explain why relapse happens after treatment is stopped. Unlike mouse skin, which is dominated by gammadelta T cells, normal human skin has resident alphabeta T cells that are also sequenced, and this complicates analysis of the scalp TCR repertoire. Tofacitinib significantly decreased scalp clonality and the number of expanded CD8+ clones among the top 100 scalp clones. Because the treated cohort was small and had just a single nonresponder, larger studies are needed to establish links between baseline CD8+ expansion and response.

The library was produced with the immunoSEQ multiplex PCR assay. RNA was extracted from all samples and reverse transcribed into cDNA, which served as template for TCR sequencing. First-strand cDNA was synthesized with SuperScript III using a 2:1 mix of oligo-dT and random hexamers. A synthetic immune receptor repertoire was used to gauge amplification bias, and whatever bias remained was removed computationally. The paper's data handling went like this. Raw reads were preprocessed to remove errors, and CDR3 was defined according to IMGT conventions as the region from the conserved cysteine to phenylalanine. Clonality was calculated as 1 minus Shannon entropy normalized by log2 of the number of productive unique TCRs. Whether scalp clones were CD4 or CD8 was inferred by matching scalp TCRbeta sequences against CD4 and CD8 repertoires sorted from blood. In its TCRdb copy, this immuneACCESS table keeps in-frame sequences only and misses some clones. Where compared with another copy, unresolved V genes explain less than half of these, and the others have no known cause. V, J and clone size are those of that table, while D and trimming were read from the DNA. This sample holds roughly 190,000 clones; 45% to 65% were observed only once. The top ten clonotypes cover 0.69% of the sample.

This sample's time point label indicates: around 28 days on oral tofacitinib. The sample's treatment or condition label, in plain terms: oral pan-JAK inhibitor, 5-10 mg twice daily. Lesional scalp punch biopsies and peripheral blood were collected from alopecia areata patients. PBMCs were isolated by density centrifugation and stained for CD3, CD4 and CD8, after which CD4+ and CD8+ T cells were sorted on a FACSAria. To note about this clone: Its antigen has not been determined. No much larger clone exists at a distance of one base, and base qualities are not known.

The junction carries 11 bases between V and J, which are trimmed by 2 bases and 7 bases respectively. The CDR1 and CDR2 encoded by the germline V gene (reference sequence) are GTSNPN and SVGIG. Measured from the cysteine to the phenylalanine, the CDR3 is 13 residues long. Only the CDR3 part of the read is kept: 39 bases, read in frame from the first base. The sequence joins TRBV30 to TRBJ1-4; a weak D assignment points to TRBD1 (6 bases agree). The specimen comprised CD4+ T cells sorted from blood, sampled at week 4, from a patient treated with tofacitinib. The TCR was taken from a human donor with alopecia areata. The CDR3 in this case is CAWSIGGPEKLFF. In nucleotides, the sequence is TGTGCCTGGAGTATCGGGGGCCCTGAAAAACTGTTTTTT.